A selection of T cell receptor beta chains follows, all from one sample in a study of blood T cells in healthy people across ages. TCRdb re-called the 5' RACE reads with MiXCR, one entry per CDR3 protein. The table records about 970,000 distinct CDR3 sequences, 51% of them present only once. Sample: blood. The receptors here all came from a woman in her sixties or seventies in good health. The CDR3 runs from the conserved cysteine through the conserved F or W. A D gene is named only where the DNA matches it firmly. Expanded clones are given a class, and other clones once, few, many or no size at all.

d_call clone_size j_call v_call cdr3_nt cdr3_aa
. . TRBJ2-5 TRBV28 TGTGCCAGCAGCACAAGGAGCAGGGGAGAGACCCAGTACTTC CASSTRSRGETQYF
. . TRBJ2-5 TRBV7-6 TGTGCCAGCAGCTCAAGGGAGTCTCTCCAAGAGACCCAGTACTTC CASSSRESLQETQYF
. once TRBJ1-6 TRBV28 TGTGCCAGCAGTTTACAGATCACGCCCCTCCACTTT CASSLQITPLHF
. . TRBJ1-2 TRBV28 TGTGCCAGCAGTCCTTCGTATCACGAACTAGAGGGCTATGGCTACACCTTC CASSPSYHELEGYGYTF
TRBD2 few TRBJ2-7 TRBV2 TGTGCCAGCAGTGCCCCTAGCGGGAGAACCCACGAGCAGTACTTC CASSAPSGRTHEQYF
. . TRBJ2-1 TRBV4-1 TGCGCCAGCAGCCAAGGGCCAGGAGGCTCCTACAATGAGCAGTTCTTC CASSQGPGGSYNEQFF
. . TRBJ1-1 TRBV20-1 TGCAGTGCTAGGACAGAGATGAACACTGAAGCTTTCTTT CSARTEMNTEAFF
. . TRBJ2-7 TRBV7-9 TGTGCCAGCAGCCAAGAAACCTACTTCGGCGAGCAGTACTTC CASSQETYFGEQYF
. . TRBJ2-7 TRBV4-1 TGCGCCAGCAGCCAAGGGGAGACACGCTACGAGCAGTACTTC CASSQGETRYEQYF
. . TRBJ2-1 TRBV6-2/TRBV6-3 TGTGCCAGCAGTTACAGGGCCACCTCCCGGAATGAGCAGTTCTTC CASSYRATSRNEQFF
TRBD1 . TRBJ2-7 TRBV5-1 TGCGCCAGCAGCTTGACGGGGGACAGGGGAACCGGGCAGTACTTC CASSLTGDRGTGQYF
. . TRBJ2-2 TRBV6-1 TGTGCCAGCAGTGAAGCGGTTATCAGGAGACCAGGGACCGGGGAGCTGTTTTTT CASSEAVIRRPGTGELFF
TRBD2 . TRBJ2-5 TRBV4-2 TGTGCCAGCAGCCAAGACATAGCGGGAGGGAAAGAGACCCAGTACTTC CASSQDIAGGKETQYF
. . TRBJ2-1 TRBV20-1 TGCAGTGCTAGACCCACCCTTGGCGGGTCCTACAATGAGCAGTTCTTC CSARPTLGGSYNEQFF
. . TRBJ1-2 TRBV28 TGTGCCAGCACCACCCACGGAGGGGAAGGTTATGGCTACACCTTC CASTTHGGEGYGYTF
. . TRBJ2-7 TRBV21-1 TGTGCCAGCAGCAATACGTCGAGCGGGCCTCCCTACGAGCAGTACTTC CASSNTSSGPPYEQYF
. . TRBJ1-2 TRBV12-3/TRBV12-4 TGTGCCAGCAGTTTAGGAAAGTATGGCTACACCTTC CASSLGKYGYTF